This entry lists 2 T cell receptor beta chains sequenced from one sample in a study of CD8 T cells in ankylosing spondylitis. Each CDR3 protein is one row after TCRdb ran MiXCR on the 5' RACE reads. The sample holds 250,000 to 350,000 distinct CDR3 sequences, more than 20% seen once. The specimen sequenced was blood, either unsorted or a sorted T cell fraction (not recorded which). These receptors originate from a female donor with ankylosing spondylitis or in good health (not recorded which).

This clonotype was found many times. The rearrangement links TRBV10-3 to TRBJ2-1, with D perhaps assigned TRBD1 or TRBD2 (5 bases each). The ends were cut back, 6 bases at V and 13 bases at J, with 16 bases in the middle. The CDR3 covers 12 residues. The V gene's germline CDR1 is ENHRY and CDR2 SYGVKD. For the CDR3, the DNA is TGTGCCATCAGCCCGGGACCTTCGTTCCAGTTCTTC. Encoded protein: CAISPGPSFQFF.

The rearrangement joins TRBV29-1 to TRBJ1-3; D is unresolved. The CDR3 loop spans 14 amino acids. Germline lookup yields CDR1 SQVTM and CDR2 ANQGSEA. Trimming cost V 4 bases and J 0 bases, with 10 bases left between them. The CDR3 nucleotides read TGCAGCGTTGCGACGGACGTCTCTGGAAACACCATATATTTT. This translates into CSVATDVSGNTIYF.